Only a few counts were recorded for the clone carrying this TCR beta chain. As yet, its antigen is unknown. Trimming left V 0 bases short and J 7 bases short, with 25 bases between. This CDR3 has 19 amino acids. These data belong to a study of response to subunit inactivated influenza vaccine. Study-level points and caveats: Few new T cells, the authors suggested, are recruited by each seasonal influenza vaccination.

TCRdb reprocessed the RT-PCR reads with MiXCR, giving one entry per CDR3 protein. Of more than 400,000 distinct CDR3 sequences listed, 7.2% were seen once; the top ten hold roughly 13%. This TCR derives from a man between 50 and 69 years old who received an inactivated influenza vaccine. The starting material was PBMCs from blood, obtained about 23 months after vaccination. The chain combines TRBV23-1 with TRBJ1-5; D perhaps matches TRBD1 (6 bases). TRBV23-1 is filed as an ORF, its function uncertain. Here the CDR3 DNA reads TGCGCCAGCAGTCAATCCAGTCCGCCCGATAGGGGGGGAAACCAGCCCCAGCATTTT. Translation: CASSQSSPPDRGGNQPQHF.